One sample yielded the 28 T cell receptor beta chains listed below, sequenced in a study of T cell responses to AZD1222 COVID-19 vaccine. Using immunoSEQ multiplex PCR, the repertoire was profiled, and TCRdb retains in-frame clones only, with some absent. This table has about 270,000 clones, around 92% appearing once. The material was peripheral blood, obtained 28 days after the second AZD1222 dose. These receptors were collected from an adult who received the AZD1222 COVID-19 vaccine.

This chain uses TRBV16 with TRBJ1-2, with 7 positions matching TRBD1. Germline loops: CDR1 KGHSY, CDR2 FQNENV. V dropped 2 bases and J dropped 4; count of bases not matched to a gene: 7. This CDR3 is built from 15 residues. The CDR3 region is CASSQMADRAYGYTF. The CDR3 nucleotides are TGTGCCAGCAGCCAAATGGCAGACAGGGCCTATGGCTACACCTTC. The full variable domain, rest sourced from reference TRBV16 and TRBJ1-2, is GEEVAQTPKHLVRGEGQKAKLYCAPIKGHSYVFWYQQVLKNEFKFLISFQNENVFDETGMPKERFSAKCLPNSPCSLEIQATKLEDSAVYFCASSQMADRAYGYTFGSGTRLTVV.

This clone occurred once. J is TRBJ2-5 and V is TRBV4-1; D not resolved. There are 16 residues in the CDR3. Germline assignment: CDR1 MGHRA and CDR2 YSYEKL. Deletions cut 4 bases from V and 4 bases from J, with 19 bases between. The CDR3 loop reads CASSRVNGHARETQYF. CDR3 nucleotides: TGCGCCAGCAGCCGGGTGAACGGGCACGCAAGAGAGACCCAGTACTTC.

The rearrangement uses TRBV7-9 and TRBJ2-7; D call uncertain. Germline CDR1 reads SEHNR; CDR2 reads FQNEAQ (reference sequence). Trimming took off 6 bases at V and 1 base at J, with 16 bases between the two ends. The CDR3 has 15 amino acids. CDR3 coding DNA: TGTGCCAGCAGTCCCGGAGCCCTACCGTCCTACGAGCAGTACTTC. Protein product: CASSPGALPSYEQYF.

Here the CDR3 DNA reads TGTGCCAGCAGCGGGGAAGTAACAGGGGGCAGGTTGGCTTTCTTT. It encodes CASSGEVTGGRLAFF. V is TRBV2 and J is TRBJ1-1; 9 bases agree with TRBD1. Germline V gives CDR1 SNHLY, CDR2 FYNNEI. J gave up 11 bases and V 6 bases, and 16 bases lay outside the gene matches. CDR3 size: 15 residues.

The chain is built from TRBV2 and TRBJ1-3; weak D call: TRBD1 (5 bases). Trimming took 0 bases from V and 10 from J, leaving 10 bases between them. The CDR3 is 13 amino acids. Germline V gives CDR1 SNHLY, CDR2 FYNNEI. The DNA for the CDR3 is TGTGCCAGCAGTGAAGCTCCCGGGGGGACCATATATTTT. Translated, it gives CASSEAPGGTIYF.

V usage is TRBV27 and J usage is TRBJ2-6; D not resolved. Germline CDR1 is MNHEY and CDR2 is SMNVEV (reference sequence). The ends were cut back, 3 bases at V and 0 bases at J, with 12 bases in the middle. The CDR3 sequence is 17 residues long. DNA of the CDR3: TGTGCCAGCAGTTTTGGCGGCCGGCTCTCTGGGGCCAACGTCCTGACTTTC. It codes for CASSFGGRLSGANVLTF.

This chain uses TRBV29-1 with TRBJ1-2; no clear D. The CDR3 totals 13 residues. V lost 3 bases and J lost 2, with 10 bases in between. CDR1 is SQVTM and CDR2 is ANQGSEA in the germline V gene. DNA for the CDR3: TGCAGCGTTGACCCCGCGACAAACTATGGCTACACCTTC. This gives the protein CSVDPATNYGYTF.

The V call is TRBV7-9, the J call TRBJ1-6, with 12 nucleotides matching TRBD1. Germline loops: CDR1 SEHNR, CDR2 FQNEAQ (reference sequence). V shed 5 bases, J shed 3 bases, and the junction held 8 bases outside the gene matches. The CDR3 contains 18 residues. The CDR3 DNA reads TGTGCCAGCAGCGGACGGGACAGGGGGCGCTTCTATAATTCACCCCTCCACTTT. This gives the protein CASSGRDRGRFYNSPLHF.

This rearrangement joins TRBV5-4 to TRBJ2-7; 7 bases match TRBD2. The CDR3 has 12 residues. Germline lookup yields CDR1 SGHNT and CDR2 YYREEE (reference sequence). V lost 4 bases to trimming and J lost 4 bases; unmatched junction nucleotides: 2. CDR3 in DNA: TGTGCCAGCAGCCAAGCGGGATACGAGCAGTACTTC. Translating it yields CASSQAGYEQYF.

The genes are TRBV24-1 and TRBJ2-3, with D possibly being TRBD1 (6 bases). Germline CDR1 KGHDR, CDR2 SFDVKD. Trimming took off 4 bases at V and 3 bases at J, with 16 bases between the two ends. CDR3 length: 16 residues. This CDR3 reads CATSEGAGKSTDTQYF. DNA for the CDR3: TGTGCCACCAGTGAGGGGGCAGGGAAGTCGACAGATACGCAGTATTTT.

V and J are TRBV28 and TRBJ1-1, with a weak D call TRBD1 (6 bases). V lost 3 bases, J lost 1 base, and 12 bases lay in between. Germline V gene sequence: CDR1 MDHEN, CDR2 SYDVKM. This CDR3 has 15 residues. The CDR3 is CASSFAWGANTEAFF. In nucleotides, the CDR3 is TGTGCCAGCAGTTTTGCATGGGGGGCGAACACTGAAGCTTTCTTT.

The chain employs TRBV5-5 and TRBJ2-3; 9 positions agree with TRBD2. There are 17 residues in the CDR3. Germline V gene data show CDR1 as SGHKS and CDR2 as YYEKEE (reference sequence). V lost 4 bases to trimming and J lost 2 bases; unmatched junction nucleotides: 11. The chain's CDR3 is CASSPGPSGANTDTQYF. CDR3 nucleotide sequence: TGTGCCAGCAGCCCCGGCCCTAGCGGGGCCAACACAGATACGCAGTATTTT.

V gene TRBV6-5 combines with J gene TRBJ2-3; 8 bases align to TRBD2. This CDR3 region has 15 residues. V shed 6 bases, J shed 5 bases, and the junction held 10 bases outside the gene matches. CDR1 is MNHEY, CDR2 SVGAGI, per germline. The chain's CDR3 is CASSLGTSIRDTQYF. Written as DNA, the CDR3 is TGTGCCAGCAGCCTCGGGACTAGTATTAGAGATACGCAGTATTTT.

V gene TRBV13 combines with J gene TRBJ2-2; D not certain. The germline V gene encodes CDR1 PRHDT and CDR2 FYEKMQ (reference sequence). V dropped 8 bases and J dropped 6 bases, with 10 bases sitting between them. CDR3 size: 12 residues. CDR3 DNA sequence: TGTGCCAGCTCTATTGGGTCCGGGGAGCTGTTTTTT. Translating gives CASSIGSGELFF.

V is TRBV6-5 and J is TRBJ1-2; 10 positions match TRBD1. The germline V gene encodes CDR1 MNHEY and CDR2 SVGAGI. With V trimmed by 6 bases and J by 3 bases, 4 bases remained unmatched. The CDR3 covers 14 residues. CDR3 residues: CASRTGGADYGYTF. CDR3 sequence (DNA): TGTGCCAGCAGGACAGGGGGCGCTGACTATGGCTACACCTTC.

V usage is TRBV5-5 and J usage is TRBJ1-4; D is unresolved. The CDR3 covers 15 residues. V gave up 5 bases and J gave up 7 bases, with 18 bases separating them. CDR1 and CDR2 from the germline V gene are SGHKS and YYEKEE (reference sequence). DNA for the CDR3: TGTGCCAGCAGTCATTCACAAGGGTCCGGTGAAAAACTGTTTTTT. It yields the protein CASSHSQGSGEKLFF.

The sample holds one count of this clone. CDR3 in DNA: TGTGCCAGCAGCCTCCCGGGCGTCTCTGGGGCCAACGTCCTGACTTTC. Protein sequence: CASSLPGVSGANVLTF. The V call is TRBV7-3, the J call TRBJ2-6; D is unresolved. The CDR3 consists of 16 residues. V was pared by 5 bases and J by 0 bases, with 11 bases between. Germline CDR1 and CDR2: SGHTA and FQGTGA.

This chain links TRBV4-2 with TRBJ2-7, with TRBD2 matching over 7 bases. V was clipped by 0 bases and J by 1 base; unmatched bases: 6. CDR1 and CDR2 from the germline V gene are LGHNA and YNFKEQ. CDR3 length: 16 amino acids. CDR3 DNA: TGTGCCAGCAGCCAAGAGGAGGCTAGCGGATCCTACGAGCAGTACTTC. Its protein product is CASSQEEASGSYEQYF.

V and J are TRBV3-1 (or the pseudogene TRBV3-2) and TRBJ2-1; 12 bases match TRBD2. The CDR3 is 15 residues long. The ends lost 1 base at V and 9 bases at J; junction bases unmatched: 4. Germline assignment: CDR1 LGHDT and CDR2 YNNKEL (reference sequence). The chain's CDR3 is CASSQGRTSGAEQFF. CDR3 nucleotides: TGTGCCAGCAGCCAAGGGCGGACTAGCGGGGCTGAGCAGTTCTTC.

The chain uses TRBV2 and TRBJ2-2; 9 bases line up with TRBD1. This CDR3 has 14 amino acids. Trimming cost V 2 bases and J 7 bases; bases outside gene matches: 2. The germline V gene has CDR1 SNHLY and CDR2 FYNNEI. The CDR3 here is CASSERDRVGELFF. The DNA for the CDR3 is TGTGCCAGCAGTGAACGGGACAGGGTCGGGGAGCTGTTTTTT.

This sequence joins TRBV4-1 and TRBJ1-2; no firm D call. CDR1 is MGHRA, CDR2 YSYEKL, per germline. V was clipped by 0 bases and J by 7 bases, with 9 bases between them. This CDR3 comprises 13 residues. This CDR3 is CASSQDRRSGYTF. CDR3 in DNA: TGCGCCAGCAGCCAAGATAGACGGAGTGGCTACACCTTC.

This clone was detected once. The rearrangement links TRBV4-1 to TRBJ1-5; D gene ambiguous. CDR3 length equals 15 residues. Germline V CDR1 and CDR2: MGHRA, YSYEKL. Trimming pared 0 bases from V and 3 bases from J, leaving 9 bases between. DNA of the CDR3: TGCGCCAGCAGCCAAGATGCACAGAACAATCAGCCCCAGCATTTT. It is translated as CASSQDAQNNQPQHF.

This clone was observed once. V gene TRBV28 combines with J gene TRBJ1-2; the match to TRBD1 covers 8 bases. Germline loops: CDR1 MDHEN, CDR2 SYDVKM. V trimming: 6 bases; J trimming: 12 bases; junction bases outside the gene matches: 18. CDR3 size: 15 residues. The CDR3 sequence is CASSNPGTGPTRDTF. The CDR3, as DNA: TGTGCCAGCAGCAATCCGGGGACAGGCCCTACCAGGGACACCTTC.

J is TRBJ1-6 and V is TRBV5-1; 8 bases line up with TRBD1. This CDR3 comprises 17 residues. Germline CDR1 and CDR2: SGHRS and YFSETQ. V dropped 4 bases and J dropped 0; count of bases not matched to a gene: 6. The CDR3 DNA reads TGCGCCAGCAGCCTCGCAGGGGGCCCCTCCTATAATTCACCCCTCCACTTT. Its translation: CASSLAGGPSYNSPLHF.

The chain recombines TRBV4-2 with TRBJ2-2; the D gene is possibly TRBD2 (5 bases). Germline V gives CDR1 LGHNA, CDR2 YNFKEQ. CDR3 length: 16 amino acids. V was clipped by 0 bases and J by 0 bases, with 8 bases between them. CDR3: CASSQDIGANTGELFF. CDR3 sequence (DNA): TGTGCCAGCAGCCAAGATATCGGGGCGAACACCGGGGAGCTGTTTTTT.

The chain links TRBV7-8 to TRBJ2-2; weak D call: TRBD1 (7 bases). There are 14 residues in the CDR3. Trimming removed 11 bases at V and 4 bases at J, with 17 bases between. The V gene's germline CDR1 is SGHVS and CDR2 FQNEAQ. The CDR3 loop is CASKGARGTGELFF. For the CDR3, the DNA is TGTGCCTCTAAGGGGGCGCGGGGCACCGGGGAGCTGTTTTTT.

The genes are TRBV2 and TRBJ1-4, with D hard to call. CDR1 SNHLY and CDR2 FYNNEI come from the germline V gene. With 2 bases removed from V and 14 bases from J, the gap between germline ends came to 9 bases. The CDR3 has 11 amino acids. Here the CDR3 DNA reads TGTGCCAGCAGTGAATTAGGTCCGCTGTTTTTT. Amino acids: CASSELGPLFF.

This clone was detected a few times. The J gene is TRBJ1-5, the V gene TRBV24-1, with 7 bases that match TRBD1. The germline CDR1 and CDR2 sequences are KGHDR and SFDVKD. The CDR3 runs 11 residues. The V segment lost 9 bases and the J segment 10 bases; nucleotides outside the gene matches: 5. This chain's CDR3 is CATGQGGPQHF. The CDR3 coding sequence is TGTGCCACCGGCCAAGGGGGCCCCCAGCATTTT.